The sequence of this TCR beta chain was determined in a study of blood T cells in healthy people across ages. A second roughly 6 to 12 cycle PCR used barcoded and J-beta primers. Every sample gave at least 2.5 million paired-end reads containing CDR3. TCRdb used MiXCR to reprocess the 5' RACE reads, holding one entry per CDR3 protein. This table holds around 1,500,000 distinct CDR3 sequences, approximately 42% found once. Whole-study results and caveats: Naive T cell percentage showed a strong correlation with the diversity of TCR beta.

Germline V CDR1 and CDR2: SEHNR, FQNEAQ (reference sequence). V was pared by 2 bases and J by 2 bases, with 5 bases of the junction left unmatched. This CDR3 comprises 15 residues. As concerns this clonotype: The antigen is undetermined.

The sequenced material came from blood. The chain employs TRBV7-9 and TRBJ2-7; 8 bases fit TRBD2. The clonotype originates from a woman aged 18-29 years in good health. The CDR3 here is CASSLLSGDTYEQYF. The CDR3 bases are TGTGCCAGCAGCTTACTTAGCGGGGACACCTACGAGCAGTACTTC. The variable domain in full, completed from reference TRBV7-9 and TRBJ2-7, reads DTGVSQNPRHKITKRGQNVTFRCDPISEHNRLYWYRQTLGQGPEFLTYFQNEAQLEKSRLLSDRFSAERPKGSFSTLEIQRTEQGDSAMYLCASSLLSGDTYEQYFGPGTRLTVT.